A single sample gave rise to the 24 T cell receptor beta chains below, sequenced in a study of blood T cell repertoires in COVID-19. Generated by immunoSEQ multiplex PCR, the TCRdb table keeps only in-frame clones and is missing some. The repertoire holds approximately 200,000 clones, with around 86% as singletons. The sequencing input was peripheral blood. These receptor sequences come from a man aged 50 or older with acute or convalescent COVID-19.

This clone was detected only a few times. The V gene is TRBV29-1, the J gene TRBJ1-4, with 8 bases matching TRBD1. This CDR3 is built from 14 residues. Germline lookup yields CDR1 SQVTM and CDR2 ANQGSEA. The trim removed 0 bases at V and 4 bases at J, leaving 1 base unmatched. Here the CDR3 reads CSVEDTGGNEKLFF. CDR3 DNA: TGCAGCGTTGAAGATACAGGGGGTAATGAAAAACTGTTTTTT.

The genes are TRBV30 and TRBJ1-5, with 7 bases fitting TRBD1. The junction had 11 bases not matched to a gene; V was cut back by 5 bases and J by 4 bases. Germline V gives CDR1 GTSNPN, CDR2 SVGIG (reference sequence). The CDR3 covers 15 residues. CDR3: CAWGPGTAFNQPQHF. In nucleotides, the CDR3 is TGTGCCTGGGGGCCCGGGACAGCCTTTAATCAGCCCCAGCATTTT.

The rearrangement joins TRBV25-1 to TRBJ2-7, with D perhaps TRBD2 (6 bases). Trimming took 2 bases from V and 4 from J, leaving 18 bases between them. Looked up from germline, CDR1 is MGHDK and CDR2 is SYGVNS. The CDR3 runs to 16 residues. The CDR3 sequence: CASSEPPRREVYEQYF. The CDR3 region has the DNA TGTGCCAGCAGTGAACCGCCCAGGAGGGAGGTTTACGAGCAGTACTTC.

The gene calls are TRBV11-2 and TRBJ2-7; TRBD2 matches at 12 bases. This CDR3 contains 19 residues. Germline CDR1 and CDR2: SGHAT and FQNNGV. The V and J ends lost 1 base and 6 bases, in that order; junction bases with no gene match: 16. As DNA, the CDR3 is TGTGCCAGCAGCTTAGCTTTACTAGCGGGGGGACCTCGATCCGGCGAGCAGTACTTC. It translates to CASSLALLAGGPRSGEQYF.

The rearrangement joins TRBV19 to TRBJ1-6, with 7 nucleotides matching TRBD1. Germline loops: CDR1 LNHDA, CDR2 SQIVND (reference sequence). The length of the CDR3 is 15 residues. The trim removed 7 bases at V and 7 bases at J, leaving 10 bases unmatched. CDR3 sequence: CASNRRDSHNSPLHF. The CDR3 DNA reads as TGTGCCAGTAACCGCCGGGACAGTCACAATTCACCCCTCCACTTT.

V is TRBV19 and J is TRBJ1-1; D uncertain. Per germline, CDR1 LNHDA and CDR2 SQIVND (reference sequence). The CDR3 is 14 amino acids. Trimming took off 5 bases at V and 7 bases at J, with 17 bases between the two ends. As DNA, the CDR3 is TGTGCCAGTAGTCCCCCAGGCACACCCCGTGAAGCTTTCTTT. Protein sequence: CASSPPGTPREAFF.

The chain is built from TRBV25-1 and TRBJ1-1; no reliable D call. The CDR3 is made up of 11 amino acids. V was pared by 8 bases and J by 1 base, with 5 bases between. Germline CDR1 MGHDK, CDR2 SYGVNS. CDR3 nucleotides: TGTGCCAGCCTGCGGAACACTGAAGCTTTCTTT. Protein product: CASLRNTEAFF.

The chain uses TRBV18 and TRBJ2-7; no clear D gene. The ends were cut back, 4 bases at V and 3 bases at J, with 4 bases in the middle. The germline gives CDR1 KGHSH, CDR2 LQKENI. The CDR3 is 11 amino acids. This chain's CDR3 is CASSLDYEQYF. CDR3 coding DNA: TGTGCCAGCTCACTAGACTACGAGCAGTACTTC.

The V gene is TRBV19, the J gene TRBJ2-1; 8 bases line up with TRBD2. V was clipped by 6 bases and J by 0 bases; unmatched bases: 4. This CDR3 is built from 15 residues. CDR1 is LNHDA and CDR2 is SQIVND in the germline V gene (reference sequence). CDR3 residues: CASRSSGGSYNEQFF. The CDR3 coding sequence is TGTGCCAGTAGATCGAGCGGGGGCTCCTACAATGAGCAGTTCTTC.

V usage is TRBV21-1 and J usage is TRBJ1-2; the table's D call of TRBD1 was not tested on the DNA. TRBV21-1 is a documented pseudogene. The CDR3 runs to 18 residues. In DNA, the CDR3 is TGTGCCAGCAGCAAAGGTAGTCGAAGGGACAGGGGGCTCTATGGCTACACCTTC. Encoded protein: CASSKGSRRDRGLYGYTF.

This rearrangement joins TRBV6-5 to TRBJ2-3; D remains unclear. The CDR3 extends over 13 amino acids. V lost 8 bases and J lost 4, with 13 bases in between. CDR1 is MNHEY, CDR2 SVGAGI, per germline. The CDR3 bases are TGTGCCAGCTTCTCCTGGAGCGCAGATACGCAGTATTTT. Its translation: CASFSWSADTQYF.

The chain combines TRBV5-1 with TRBJ1-4, with 8 bases lining up with TRBD1. From germline, CDR1 is SGHRS and CDR2 YFSETQ. The CDR3 spans 15 residues. With 6 bases clipped from V and 0 bases from J, the junction kept 4 bases outside the gene matches. The CDR3 is CASMTGVTTNEKLFF. The CDR3 DNA is TGCGCCAGCATGACAGGGGTTACAACTAATGAAAAACTGTTTTTT.

This sequence joins TRBV27 and TRBJ1-1, with no clear D. The CDR3 loop spans 14 amino acids. The germline V and J ends were trimmed by 5 bases and 8 bases, with 18 bases remaining between them. Germline V gene data show CDR1 as MNHEY and CDR2 as SMNVEV (reference sequence). CDR3 protein: CASSGYSDLVEAFF. The CDR3 nucleotides read TGTGCCAGCAGTGGTTACAGTGACCTGGTGGAAGCTTTCTTT.

V is TRBV6-5 and J is TRBJ1-1; 12 bases are shared with TRBD1. V lost 6 bases to trimming and J lost 6 bases; unmatched junction nucleotides: 8. Germline V lookup: CDR1 MNHEY, CDR2 SVGAGI. CDR3 size: 15 residues. CDR3 protein: CASSLGTGGVAEAFF. The CDR3, as DNA: TGTGCCAGCAGCCTCGGGACAGGGGGCGTAGCTGAAGCTTTCTTT.

This sequence joins TRBV6-6 and TRBJ2-5; tentatively, D is TRBD2 (5 bases). The length of the CDR3 is 14 residues. Per the germline V gene, CDR1 is MNHNY and CDR2 is SVGAGI (reference sequence). Trimming removed 3 bases from V and 0 bases from J, with 8 bases in between. The CDR3 DNA is TGTGCCAGCAGTTATCGGCGGGACCAAGAGACCCAGTACTTC. The encoded protein is CASSYRRDQETQYF.

The chain has TRBV27 and TRBJ2-3; 8 nucleotides align to TRBD2. After removal of 7 bases from V and 4 bases from J, the junction contained 13 bases not matched to a gene. The CDR3 covers 16 residues. Germline CDR1 MNHEY, CDR2 SMNVEV (reference sequence). CDR3 region: CASTPGGGRTADTQYF. The CDR3 DNA reads TGTGCCAGCACCCCCGGGGGGGGACGCACCGCAGATACGCAGTATTTT.

The gene calls are TRBV6-6 and TRBJ1-1; D remains unclear. CDR1 is MNHNY, CDR2 SVGAGI, per germline (reference sequence). Trimming removed 2 bases at V and 4 bases at J, with 11 bases between. The CDR3 extends over 14 amino acids. CDR3 sequence: CASSYVVSGTEAFF. As DNA, the CDR3 is TGTGCCAGCAGTTACGTTGTGTCGGGCACTGAAGCTTTCTTT.

V usage is TRBV5-1 and J usage is TRBJ2-5; TRBD1 matches at 7 bases. Germline V gene data show CDR1 as SGHRS and CDR2 as YFSETQ. The CDR3 runs to 15 residues. V trimming: 2 bases; J trimming: 5 bases; junction bases outside the gene matches: 9. This CDR3 reads CASSLLQGMGETQYF. The CDR3 nucleotides read TGCGCCAGCAGCTTATTACAGGGGATGGGGGAGACCCAGTACTTC. The full variable domain, rest sourced from reference TRBV5-1 and TRBJ2-5, is KAGVTQTPRYLIKTRGQQVTLSCSPISGHRSVSWYQQTPGQGLQFLFEYFSETQRNKGNFPGRFSGRQFSNSRSEMNVSTLELGDSALYLCASSLLQGMGETQYFGPGTRLLVL.

The CDR3 reads CASSLAVAGGQFF. The CDR3 DNA reads as TGTGCCAGCAGCTTAGCAGTAGCGGGGGGGCAGTTCTTC. The genes are TRBV11-2 and TRBJ2-1, with 10 bases lining up with TRBD2. The V gene's germline CDR1 is SGHAT and CDR2 FQNNGV. The V segment lost 1 base and the J segment 12 bases; nucleotides outside the gene matches: 3. CDR3 length: 13 amino acids.

The CDR3 DNA reads TGCGCCAGCAGCCGGACAGGGGATGGAAACACCATATATTTT. Protein product: CASSRTGDGNTIYF. The V call is TRBV4-1, the J call TRBJ1-3; 9 nucleotides agree with TRBD1. This CDR3 spans 14 amino acids. Looked up from germline, CDR1 is MGHRA and CDR2 is YSYEKL. V dropped 4 bases and J dropped 3; count of bases not matched to a gene: 1.

On this clone: The same CDR3 arises from other DNA sequences in this sample as well. The V call is TRBV6-5, the J call TRBJ2-1, with 10 bases fitting TRBD1. Germline V gene data show CDR1 as MNHEY and CDR2 as SVGAGI. This CDR3 contains 16 residues. J was trimmed by 4 bases and V by 1 base; bases with no gene match: 4. CDR3 sequence (DNA): TGTGCCAGCAGTTACTTTCCGGGACAGGGGTACAATGAGCAGTTCTTC. Translated, it gives CASSYFPGQGYNEQFF.

This clone occurred once. The rearrangement uses TRBV11-2 and TRBJ2-5, with TRBD2 matching 7 bases. Trimming removed 0 bases from V and 1 base from J; junction bases left unmatched: 5. This CDR3 contains 16 residues. Germline lookup yields CDR1 SGHAT and CDR2 FQNNGV. The CDR3 DNA reads as TGTGCCAGCAGCTTAGATCCAGCGGGGATCCAAGAGACCCAGTACTTC. Protein sequence: CASSLDPAGIQETQYF.

This sequence joins TRBV28 and TRBJ1-2, with 7 bases that match TRBD1. This CDR3 has 14 residues. V was clipped by 6 bases and J by 0 bases; unmatched bases: 4. The germline CDR1 and CDR2 sequences are MDHEN and SYDVKM. In DNA, the CDR3 is TGTGCCAGCAGGTCCGGGACAGCTAACTATGGCTACACCTTC. This sequence encodes CASRSGTANYGYTF.

This clone was picked up one time. The V call is TRBV19, the J call TRBJ1-2; TRBD1 aligns across 10 bases. Trimming took 6 bases from V and 6 from J; bases not matched to a gene: 7. The CDR3 is 14 amino acids. In germline, CDR1 is LNHDA, CDR2 SQIVND (reference sequence). The CDR3: CASRKPGQGNGYTF. In nucleotides, the CDR3 is TGTGCCAGTAGGAAGCCGGGACAGGGGAATGGCTACACCTTC.